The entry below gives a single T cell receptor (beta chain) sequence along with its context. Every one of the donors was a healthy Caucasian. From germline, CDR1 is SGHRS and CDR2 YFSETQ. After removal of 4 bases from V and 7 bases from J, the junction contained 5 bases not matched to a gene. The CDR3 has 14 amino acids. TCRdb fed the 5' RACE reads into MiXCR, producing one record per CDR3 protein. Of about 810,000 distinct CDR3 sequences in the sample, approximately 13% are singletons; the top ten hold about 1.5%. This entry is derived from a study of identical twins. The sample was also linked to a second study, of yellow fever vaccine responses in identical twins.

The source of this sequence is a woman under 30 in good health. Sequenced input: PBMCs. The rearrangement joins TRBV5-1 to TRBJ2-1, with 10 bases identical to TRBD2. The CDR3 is CASSISGRRNEQFF. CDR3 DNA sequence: TGCGCCAGCAGCATTAGCGGGAGGAGAAATGAGCAGTTCTTC.